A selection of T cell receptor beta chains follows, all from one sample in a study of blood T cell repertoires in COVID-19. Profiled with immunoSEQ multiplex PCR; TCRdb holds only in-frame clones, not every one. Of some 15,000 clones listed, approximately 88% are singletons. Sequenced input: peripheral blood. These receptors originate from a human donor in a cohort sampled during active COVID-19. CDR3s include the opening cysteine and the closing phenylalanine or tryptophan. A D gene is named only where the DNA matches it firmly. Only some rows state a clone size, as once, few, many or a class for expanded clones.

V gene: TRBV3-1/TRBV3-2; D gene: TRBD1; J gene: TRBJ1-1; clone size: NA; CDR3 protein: CASSQQQGAMNTEAFF; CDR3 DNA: TGTGCCAGCAGCCAACAACAGGGGGCGATGAACACTGAAGCTTTCTTT
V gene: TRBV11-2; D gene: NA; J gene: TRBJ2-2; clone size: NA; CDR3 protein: CASSLQGTFTGELFF; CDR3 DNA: TGTGCCAGCAGCTTACAGGGCACATTCACCGGGGAGCTGTTTTTT
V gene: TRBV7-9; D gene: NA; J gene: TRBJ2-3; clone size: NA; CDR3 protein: CASSFLGGREDTQYF; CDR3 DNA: TGTGCCAGCAGTTTCTTGGGAGGCCGAGAGGATACGCAGTATTTT
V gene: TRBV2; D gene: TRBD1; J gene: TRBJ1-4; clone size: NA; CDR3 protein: CASAYRGRVEKLFF; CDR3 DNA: TGTGCCAGCGCATACAGGGGGCGGGTTGAAAAACTGTTTTTT
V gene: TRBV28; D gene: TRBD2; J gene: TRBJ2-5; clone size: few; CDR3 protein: CASNWGLAGGETETQYF; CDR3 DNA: TGTGCCAGCAACTGGGGCCTAGCGGGAGGGGAGACAGAGACCCAGTACTTC
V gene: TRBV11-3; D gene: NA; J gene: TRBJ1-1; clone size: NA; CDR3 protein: CASSLVGRREAFF; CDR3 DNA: TGTGCCAGCAGCTTAGTGGGCAGACGTGAAGCTTTCTTT
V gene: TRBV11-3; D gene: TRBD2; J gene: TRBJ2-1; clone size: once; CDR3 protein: CASSLSLLAGHNEQFF; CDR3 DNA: TGTGCCAGCAGCTTAAGTTTGCTAGCGGGGCACAATGAGCAGTTCTTC
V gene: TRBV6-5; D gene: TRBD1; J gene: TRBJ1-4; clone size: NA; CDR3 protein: CASKTGLTNEKLFF; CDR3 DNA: TGTGCCAGCAAGACAGGGTTAACTAATGAAAAACTGTTTTTT
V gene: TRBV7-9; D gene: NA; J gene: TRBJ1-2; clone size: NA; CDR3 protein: CASSLALGVYGYTF; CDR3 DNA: TGTGCCAGCAGCTTAGCCCTAGGGGTCTATGGCTACACCTTC
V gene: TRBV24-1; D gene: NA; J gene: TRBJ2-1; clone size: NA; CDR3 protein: CATSEPGYNEQFF; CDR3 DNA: TGTGCCACCAGTGAACCAGGGTACAATGAGCAGTTCTTC
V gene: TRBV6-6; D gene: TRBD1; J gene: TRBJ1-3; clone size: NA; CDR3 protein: CASRKGGATGNTIYF; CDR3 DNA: TGTGCCAGCAGGAAAGGGGGCGCGACTGGAAACACCATATATTTT
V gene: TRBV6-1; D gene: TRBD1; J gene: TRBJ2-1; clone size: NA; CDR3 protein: CASSAPNTPGQGFDYNEQFF; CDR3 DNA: TGTGCCAGCAGTGCCCCCAATACCCCCGGACAGGGGTTTGACTACAATGAGCAGTTCTTC
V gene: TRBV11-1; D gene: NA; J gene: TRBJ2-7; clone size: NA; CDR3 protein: CASSLSRYEQYF; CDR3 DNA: TGTGCCAGCAGCCTGTCCCGCTACGAGCAGTACTTC
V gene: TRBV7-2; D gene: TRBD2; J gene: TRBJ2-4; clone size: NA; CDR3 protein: CASRLAGGPWDIQYF; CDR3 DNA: TGTGCCAGCAGACTAGCGGGAGGGCCGTGGGACATTCAGTACTTC
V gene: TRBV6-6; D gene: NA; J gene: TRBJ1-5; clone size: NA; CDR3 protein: CASSHSTVNQPQHF; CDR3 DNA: TGTGCCAGCAGCCACTCGACAGTGAATCAGCCCCAGCATTTT
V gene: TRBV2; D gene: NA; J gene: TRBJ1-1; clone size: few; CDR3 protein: CASSVWQSNTEAFF; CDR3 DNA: TGTGCCAGCAGTGTTTGGCAGTCGAACACTGAAGCTTTCTTT
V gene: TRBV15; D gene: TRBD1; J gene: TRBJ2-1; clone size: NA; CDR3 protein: CATSRDAQGTYNEQFF; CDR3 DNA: TGTGCCACCAGCAGAGATGCACAGGGGACCTACAATGAGCAGTTCTTC
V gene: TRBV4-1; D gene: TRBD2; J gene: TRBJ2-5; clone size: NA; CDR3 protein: CASSQGVAGLETQYF; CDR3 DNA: TGCGCCAGCAGCCAAGGGGTAGCGGGACTGGAGACCCAGTACTTC
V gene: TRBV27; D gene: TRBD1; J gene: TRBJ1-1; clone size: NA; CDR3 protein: CASSGQGNTEAFF; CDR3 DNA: TGTGCCAGCAGCGGACAGGGGAACACTGAAGCTTTCTTT
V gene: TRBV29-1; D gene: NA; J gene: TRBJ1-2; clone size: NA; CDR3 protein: CSVEDEWGGRNYGYTF; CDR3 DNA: TGCAGCGTTGAAGATGAGTGGGGGGGACGGAACTATGGCTACACCTTC
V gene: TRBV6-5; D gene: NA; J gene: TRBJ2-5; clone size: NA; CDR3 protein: CASSYLNRGGTQYF; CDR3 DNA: TGTGCCAGCAGTTACCTGAATCGCGGCGGGACCCAGTACTTC
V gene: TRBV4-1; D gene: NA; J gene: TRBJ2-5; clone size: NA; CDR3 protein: CASSQGASLIQETQYF; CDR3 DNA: TGCGCCAGCAGCCAAGGGGCTAGCTTAATTCAAGAGACCCAGTACTTC
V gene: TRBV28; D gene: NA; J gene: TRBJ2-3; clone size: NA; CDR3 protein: CASSLSGLSTDTQYF; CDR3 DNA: TGTGCCAGCAGTTTATCTGGGCTCAGCACAGATACGCAGTATTTT
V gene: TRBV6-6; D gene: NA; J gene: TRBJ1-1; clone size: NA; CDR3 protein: CASSYSNSVNTEAFF; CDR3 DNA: TGTGCCAGCAGTTACTCGAATTCGGTGAACACTGAAGCTTTCTTT
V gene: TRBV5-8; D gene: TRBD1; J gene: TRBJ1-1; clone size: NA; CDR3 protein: CASSERTGLNTEAFF; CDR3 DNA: TGTGCCAGCAGCGAAAGGACAGGCTTGAACACTGAAGCTTTCTTT
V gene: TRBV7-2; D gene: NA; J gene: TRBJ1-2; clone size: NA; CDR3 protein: CAVRQASNYGYTF; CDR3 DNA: TGTGCCGTCCGACAGGCCTCTAACTATGGCTACACCTTC
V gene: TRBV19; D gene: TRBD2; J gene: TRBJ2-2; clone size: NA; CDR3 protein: CASRFSGSTNTGELFF; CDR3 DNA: TGTGCCAGTAGGTTCAGCGGGAGTACGAACACCGGGGAGCTGTTTTTT
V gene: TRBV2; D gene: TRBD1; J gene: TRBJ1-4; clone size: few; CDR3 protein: CASSQNGQGEKLFF; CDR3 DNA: TGTGCCAGCAGTCAGAACGGACAGGGTGAAAAACTGTTTTTT
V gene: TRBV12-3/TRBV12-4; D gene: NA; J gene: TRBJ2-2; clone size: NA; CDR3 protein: CASSPGNTGELFF; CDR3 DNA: TGTGCCAGCAGTCCCGGGAACACCGGGGAGCTGTTTTTT
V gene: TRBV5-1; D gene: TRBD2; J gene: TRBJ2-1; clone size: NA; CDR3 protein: CASQLAGRPTGNEQFF; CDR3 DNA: TGCGCCAGCCAACTAGCGGGAAGACCTACTGGGAATGAGCAGTTCTTC
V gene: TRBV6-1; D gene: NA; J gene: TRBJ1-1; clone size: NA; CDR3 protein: CASSRGSAEAFF; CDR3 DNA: TGTGCCAGCAGCCGGGGGTCGGCTGAAGCTTTCTTT
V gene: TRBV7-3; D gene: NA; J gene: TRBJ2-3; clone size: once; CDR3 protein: CASSHWMGDTQYF; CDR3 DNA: TGTGCCAGCAGCCATTGGATGGGCGATACGCAGTATTTT
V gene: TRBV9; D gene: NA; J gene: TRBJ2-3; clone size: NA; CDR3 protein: CASSVARRSSTDTQYF; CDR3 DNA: TGTGCCAGCAGCGTAGCCCGGAGGTCTAGCACAGATACGCAGTATTTT
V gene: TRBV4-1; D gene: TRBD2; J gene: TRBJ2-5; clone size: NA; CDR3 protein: CASSQVPGGGTQYF; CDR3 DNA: TGCGCCAGCAGCCAAGTACCGGGAGGGGGGACCCAGTACTTC
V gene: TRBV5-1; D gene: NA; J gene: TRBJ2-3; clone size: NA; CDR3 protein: CASSSQANTDTQYF; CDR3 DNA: TGCGCCAGCAGCTCACAGGCGAACACAGATACGCAGTATTTT
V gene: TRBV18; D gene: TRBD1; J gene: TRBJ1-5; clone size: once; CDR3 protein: CASSTTGGSNQPQHF; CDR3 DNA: TGTGCCAGCTCGACCACAGGGGGTAGCAATCAGCCCCAGCATTTT
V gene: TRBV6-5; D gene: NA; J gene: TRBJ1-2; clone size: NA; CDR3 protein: CASRKGANSPYGYTF; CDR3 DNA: TGTGCCAGCAGGAAAGGGGCAAATTCCCCCTATGGCTACACCTTC
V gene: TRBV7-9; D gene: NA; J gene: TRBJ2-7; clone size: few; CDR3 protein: CASRAGATYEQYF; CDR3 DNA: TGTGCCAGCAGGGCGGGCGCAACCTACGAGCAGTACTTC
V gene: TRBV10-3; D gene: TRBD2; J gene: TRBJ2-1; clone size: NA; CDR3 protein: CASLAGGRGVEQFF; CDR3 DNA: TGTGCCTCCCTAGCGGGAGGGCGCGGGGTTGAGCAGTTCTTC
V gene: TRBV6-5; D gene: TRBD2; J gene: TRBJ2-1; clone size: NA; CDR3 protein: CASSYSTSGNEQFF; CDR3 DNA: TGTGCCAGCAGTTACTCAACTAGCGGGAATGAGCAGTTCTTC
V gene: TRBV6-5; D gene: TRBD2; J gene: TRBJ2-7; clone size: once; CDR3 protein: CASSSPREAYEQYF; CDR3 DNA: TGTGCCAGCAGCTCGCCGCGGGAGGCCTACGAGCAGTACTTC
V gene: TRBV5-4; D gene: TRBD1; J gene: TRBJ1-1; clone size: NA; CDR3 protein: CASSFGDRAEAFF; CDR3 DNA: TGTGCCAGCAGTTTTGGGGACAGGGCTGAAGCTTTCTTT
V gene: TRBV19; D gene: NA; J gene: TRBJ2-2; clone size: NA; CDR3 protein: CASSQGTGELFF; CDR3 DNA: TGTGCCAGTAGTCAGGGGACCGGGGAGCTGTTTTTT
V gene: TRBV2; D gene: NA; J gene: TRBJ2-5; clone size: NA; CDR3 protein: CASDRDNKETQYF; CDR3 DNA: TGTGCCAGCGACCGGGATAATAAAGAGACCCAGTACTTC
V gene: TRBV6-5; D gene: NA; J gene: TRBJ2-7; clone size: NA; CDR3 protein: CASSYSGTFSSYEQYF; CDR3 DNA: TGTGCCAGCAGTTACTCGGGGACATTTAGCTCCTACGAGCAGTACTTC
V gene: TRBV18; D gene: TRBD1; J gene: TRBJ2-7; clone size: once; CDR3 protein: CASSKGAGYEQYF; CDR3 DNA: TGTGCCAGCTCAAAGGGGGCCGGCTACGAGCAGTACTTC
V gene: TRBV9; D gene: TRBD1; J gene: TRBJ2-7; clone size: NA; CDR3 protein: CASSVGGQGYEQYF; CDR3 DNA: TGTGCCAGCAGCGTAGGAGGACAGGGATACGAGCAGTACTTC
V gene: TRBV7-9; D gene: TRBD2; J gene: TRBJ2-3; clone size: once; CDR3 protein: CASSSGLAETDTQYF; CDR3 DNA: TGTGCCAGCAGCTCCGGACTAGCGGAGACAGATACGCAGTATTTT
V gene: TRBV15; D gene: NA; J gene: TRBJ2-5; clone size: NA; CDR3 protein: CATSRERERQETQYF; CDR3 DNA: TGTGCCACCAGCAGAGAAAGGGAGCGTCAAGAGACCCAGTACTTC
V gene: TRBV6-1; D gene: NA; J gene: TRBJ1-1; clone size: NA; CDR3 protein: CASSDYSTEAFF; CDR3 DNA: TGTGCCAGCAGTGATTACAGCACTGAAGCTTTCTTT
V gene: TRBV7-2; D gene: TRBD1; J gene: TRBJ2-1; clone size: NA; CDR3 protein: CASSATRGFYNEQFF; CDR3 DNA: TGTGCCAGCAGCGCAACCAGGGGGTTCTACAATGAGCAGTTCTTC
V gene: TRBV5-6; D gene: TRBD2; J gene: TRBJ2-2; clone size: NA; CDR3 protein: CASSLGLAATGELFF; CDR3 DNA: TGTGCCAGCAGCTTAGGACTAGCGGCCACCGGGGAGCTGTTTTTT
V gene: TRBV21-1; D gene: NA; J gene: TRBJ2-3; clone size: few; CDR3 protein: CASSKRDGRPDTQYF; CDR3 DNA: TGTGCCAGCAGCAAAAGGGACGGGAGGCCAGATACGCAGTATTTT
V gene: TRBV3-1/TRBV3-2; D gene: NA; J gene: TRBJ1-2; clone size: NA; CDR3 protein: CASSQGFSTNYGYTF; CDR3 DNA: TGTGCCAGCAGCCAAGGGTTTTCGACAAACTATGGCTACACCTTC